These T cell receptor beta chains were read from a single sample in a study of T cell responses to AZD1222 COVID-19 vaccine. Clones were sequenced by immunoSEQ multiplex PCR, and TCRdb holds only the in-frame ones, with some missing. The sample includes approximately 99,000 clones, roughly 85% of them seen just once. The input for sequencing was peripheral blood, taken on day 0 of AZD1222 vaccination. These receptors all stem from an adult in good health. Both conserved end residues are part of each CDR3. The D gene is left open where the match is weak. Not all rows give a size; the values are once, few, many and, for expanded clones, a class.

d_call: TRBD2
v_call: TRBV7-2
cdr3_length: 15
j_call: TRBJ2-1
clone_size: .
cdr3_nt: TGTGCCAGCACAACTAGCGTAACCGCCTACAATGAGCAGTTCTTC
cdr3_aa: CASTTSVTAYNEQFF

d_call: .
v_call: TRBV6-5
cdr3_length: 15
j_call: TRBJ1-1
clone_size: .
cdr3_nt: TGTGCCAGCAGCCCAAAGTCCTTATTGAACACTGAAGCTTTCTTT
cdr3_aa: CASSPKSLLNTEAFF

d_call: .
v_call: TRBV7-8
cdr3_length: 15
j_call: TRBJ1-5
clone_size: .
cdr3_nt: TGTGCCAGCAGCTTAGCCGGTACTAGCAATCAGCCCCAGCATTTT
cdr3_aa: CASSLAGTSNQPQHF

d_call: .
v_call: TRBV2
cdr3_length: 14
j_call: TRBJ2-1
clone_size: .
cdr3_nt: TGTGCCAGCAGTCCGGGACTTCGTAAAATTGAGCAGTTCTTC
cdr3_aa: CASSPGLRKIEQFF

d_call: TRBD1
v_call: TRBV3-1/TRBV3-2
cdr3_length: 17
j_call: TRBJ1-2
clone_size: .
cdr3_nt: TGTGCCAGCAGCCTCGGGACAGGGGGCTTGGGGAACTATGGCTACACCTTC
cdr3_aa: CASSLGTGGLGNYGYTF

d_call: .
v_call: TRBV5-1
cdr3_length: 15
j_call: TRBJ1-2
clone_size: .
cdr3_nt: TGTGCCAGCAGCTTGGTTTCCCCGAGATCCTATGGCTACACCTTC
cdr3_aa: CASSLVSPRSYGYTF

d_call: TRBD1
v_call: TRBV6-4
cdr3_length: 13
j_call: TRBJ2-1
clone_size: .
cdr3_nt: TGTGCCAGCAGTGATAAGCCAGGGGGCGCAGAGTTCTTC
cdr3_aa: CASSDKPGGAEFF

d_call: .
v_call: TRBV9
cdr3_length: 17
j_call: TRBJ1-1
clone_size: .
cdr3_nt: TGTGCCAGCAGCGTAGACCCCGCTTCAGGGGTTTACACTGAAGCTTTCTTT
cdr3_aa: CASSVDPASGVYTEAFF

d_call: TRBD2
v_call: TRBV13
cdr3_length: 12
j_call: TRBJ2-1
clone_size: .
cdr3_nt: TGTGCCAGCAGCCTCCTAGCGGGTGAGCAGTTCTTC
cdr3_aa: CASSLLAGEQFF

d_call: TRBD1
v_call: TRBV7-9
cdr3_length: 16
j_call: TRBJ2-7
clone_size: .
cdr3_nt: TGTGCCAGCAGCCCTATTCGGACAGGGGGCGTCGACGAGCAGTACTTC
cdr3_aa: CASSPIRTGGVDEQYF

d_call: .
v_call: TRBV7-6
cdr3_length: 14
j_call: TRBJ2-5
clone_size: .
cdr3_nt: TGTGCCAGCAGCCCATCGGTTCTCCAGGAGACCCAGTACTTC
cdr3_aa: CASSPSVLQETQYF

d_call: TRBD2
v_call: TRBV11-3
cdr3_length: 13
j_call: TRBJ2-2
clone_size: .
cdr3_nt: TGTGCCAGCAGCTTTATGGGACTAGCGATCCCTTCTTTT
cdr3_aa: CASSFMGLAIPSF

d_call: .
v_call: TRBV4-3
cdr3_length: 17
j_call: TRBJ1-2
clone_size: .
cdr3_nt: TGCGCCAGCAGCCAAGCATTTGGAGCCACAGGGCCGTATGGCTACACCTTC
cdr3_aa: CASSQAFGATGPYGYTF

d_call: .
v_call: TRBV6-2/TRBV6-3
cdr3_length: 15
j_call: TRBJ2-5
clone_size: .
cdr3_nt: TGTGCCAGCAGTTCACGGGGGTCTGGTTGGGAGACCCAGTACTTC
cdr3_aa: CASSSRGSGWETQYF

d_call: TRBD2
v_call: TRBV6-2/TRBV6-3
cdr3_length: 14
j_call: TRBJ2-5
clone_size: .
cdr3_nt: TGTGCCAGCAGCCCGGGACTACTGGGGGAGACCCAGTACTTC
cdr3_aa: CASSPGLLGETQYF

d_call: .
v_call: TRBV4-2
cdr3_length: 19
j_call: TRBJ1-6
clone_size: .
cdr3_nt: TGTGCCAGCAGCCAGTTTACAGCGGTAATTAGCTCCTATAATTCACCCCTCCACTTT
cdr3_aa: CASSQFTAVISSYNSPLHF

d_call: .
v_call: TRBV21-1
cdr3_length: 14
j_call: TRBJ1-6
clone_size: .
cdr3_nt: TGTGCCAACCAGCCCAACGCTCCGGAGGGTCCCCTCCACTTT
cdr3_aa: CANQPNAPEGPLHF

d_call: .
v_call: TRBV20-1
cdr3_length: 11
j_call: TRBJ2-1
clone_size: .
cdr3_nt: TGCAGTGCTAGGGGGATGAGTGAGCAGTTCTTC
cdr3_aa: CSARGMSEQFF

d_call: .
v_call: TRBV4-2
cdr3_length: 16
j_call: TRBJ1-2
clone_size: .
cdr3_nt: TGTGCCAGCAGCCAAGATACCCAGGCAGCTAACTATGGCTACACCTTC
cdr3_aa: CASSQDTQAANYGYTF

d_call: .
v_call: TRBV3-1/TRBV3-2
cdr3_length: 13
j_call: TRBJ1-2
clone_size: .
cdr3_nt: TGTGCCAGCAGCCAAGGAGGTCCGTGGGGCTACACCTTC
cdr3_aa: CASSQGGPWGYTF

d_call: .
v_call: TRBV19
cdr3_length: 15
j_call: TRBJ2-3
clone_size: once
cdr3_nt: TGTGCCAGTAGTATAGGCGGCGGTGCCACAGATACGCAGTATTTT
cdr3_aa: CASSIGGGATDTQYF

d_call: .
v_call: TRBV4-2
cdr3_length: 16
j_call: TRBJ2-1
clone_size: .
cdr3_nt: TGTGCCAGCAGCCAAGATGAGGGGGGAGCTTACAATGAGCAGTTCTTC
cdr3_aa: CASSQDEGGAYNEQFF

d_call: .
v_call: TRBV29-1
cdr3_length: 12
j_call: TRBJ1-2
clone_size: .
cdr3_nt: TGCAGCGTTGGGGTGAATATCTATGGCTACACCTTC
cdr3_aa: CSVGVNIYGYTF

d_call: TRBD1
v_call: TRBV6-6
cdr3_length: 14
j_call: TRBJ1-1
clone_size: .
cdr3_nt: TGTGCCAGCCACCCGCCAGGGGGGAACACTGAAGCTTTCTTT
cdr3_aa: CASHPPGGNTEAFF

d_call: .
v_call: TRBV6-5
cdr3_length: 11
j_call: TRBJ1-1
clone_size: .
cdr3_nt: TGTGCCAGCAGCGTGAACACTGAAGCTTTCTTT
cdr3_aa: CASSVNTEAFF

d_call: TRBD1
v_call: TRBV5-4
cdr3_length: 15
j_call: TRBJ2-1
clone_size: once
cdr3_nt: TGTGCCAGCAGCTTAGGACAGGGGCGTTACAATGAGCAGTTCTTC
cdr3_aa: CASSLGQGRYNEQFF

d_call: .
v_call: TRBV25-1
cdr3_length: 16
j_call: TRBJ2-5
clone_size: .
cdr3_nt: TGTGCCAGCAGTGATCAAAGAGACCGTGGGTGGGAGACCCAGTACTTC
cdr3_aa: CASSDQRDRGWETQYF

d_call: .
v_call: TRBV5-6
cdr3_length: 12
j_call: TRBJ1-1
clone_size: .
cdr3_nt: TGTGCCAGCAGCTTACGGGGCACTGAAGCTTTCTTT
cdr3_aa: CASSLRGTEAFF

d_call: .
v_call: TRBV11-1
cdr3_length: 11
j_call: TRBJ2-1
clone_size: few
cdr3_nt: TGTGCCAGCAGCTTAGATTATGAGCAGTTCTTC
cdr3_aa: CASSLDYEQFF

d_call: .
v_call: TRBV27
cdr3_length: 14
j_call: TRBJ2-7
clone_size: .
cdr3_nt: TGTGCCAGCAGTTTCGCAAAGGGGGCCTACGAGCAGTACTTC
cdr3_aa: CASSFAKGAYEQYF

d_call: .
v_call: TRBV2
cdr3_length: 15
j_call: TRBJ2-2
clone_size: .
cdr3_nt: TGTGCCAGCGGCCCCGGGCACTCCCCCTCCGGGGAGCTGTTTTTT
cdr3_aa: CASGPGHSPSGELFF

d_call: TRBD2
v_call: TRBV2
cdr3_length: 15
j_call: TRBJ2-4
clone_size: .
cdr3_nt: TGTGCCAGCAGTGATAGCGGGAGGGCCGGGAACATTCAGTACTTC
cdr3_aa: CASSDSGRAGNIQYF

d_call: TRBD1
v_call: TRBV7-2
cdr3_length: 14
j_call: TRBJ2-5
clone_size: .
cdr3_nt: TGTGCCAGCAGCTTGGTCAGGGGGCGAGAGACCCAGTACTTC
cdr3_aa: CASSLVRGRETQYF

d_call: TRBD1
v_call: TRBV29-1
cdr3_length: 14
j_call: TRBJ1-1
clone_size: .
cdr3_nt: TGCAGCGGTGCCCGGGACAGCATGAACACTGAAGCTTTCTTT
cdr3_aa: CSGARDSMNTEAFF

d_call: .
v_call: TRBV6-5
cdr3_length: 14
j_call: TRBJ2-6
clone_size: .
cdr3_nt: TGTGCCAGCCAGGGGGGCGCTGGGGCCAACGTCCTGACTTTC
cdr3_aa: CASQGGAGANVLTF

d_call: .
v_call: TRBV27
cdr3_length: 10
j_call: TRBJ1-2
clone_size: .
cdr3_nt: TGTGCCACCTATTATAGAGGCTACACCTTC
cdr3_aa: CATYYRGYTF

d_call: .
v_call: TRBV19
cdr3_length: 13
j_call: TRBJ1-2
clone_size: .
cdr3_nt: TGTGCCAGTAGTATAGGGCAGCCCTATGGCTACACCTTC
cdr3_aa: CASSIGQPYGYTF

d_call: .
v_call: TRBV7-3
cdr3_length: 16
j_call: TRBJ1-1
clone_size: .
cdr3_nt: TGTGCCAGCAGCTTATTCAAGCAGGGCCCCAACACTGAAGCTTTCTTT
cdr3_aa: CASSLFKQGPNTEAFF

d_call: TRBD2
v_call: TRBV9
cdr3_length: 15
j_call: TRBJ2-1
clone_size: .
cdr3_nt: TGTGCCAGCAGCGTAACTAGCGGGAGGCACAATGAGCAGTTCTTC
cdr3_aa: CASSVTSGRHNEQFF

d_call: .
v_call: TRBV5-4
cdr3_length: 13
j_call: TRBJ1-1
clone_size: .
cdr3_nt: TGTGCCAGCAGAATGGACGCGGACACTGAAGCTTTCTTT
cdr3_aa: CASRMDADTEAFF